The 24 T cell receptor beta chains reported below all come from one sample, sequenced in a study of cytomegalovirus exposure and HLA in healthy donors. Researchers ran the PCR with 60 Vbeta and 13 Jbeta primers. Generated by immunoSEQ multiplex PCR, the TCRdb table keeps only in-frame clones and is missing some. The sample carries fewer than 200,000 clones, around 82% recorded once. The sample consisted of PBMCs. These TCRs come from a young man in good health and CMV-seronegative.

V gene TRBV7-9 combines with J gene TRBJ1-6; 10 nucleotides align to TRBD1. The germline CDR1 and CDR2 sequences are SEHNR and FQNEAQ (reference sequence). V shed 4 bases, J shed 6 bases, and the junction held 6 bases outside the gene matches. This CDR3 has 16 amino acids. DNA of the CDR3: TGTGCCAGCAGCTCATGGACAGGGGGACCTAATTCACCCCTCCACTTT. This codes for CASSSWTGGPNSPLHF.

V gene TRBV5-1 combines with J gene TRBJ2-5; D perhaps matches TRBD1 (5 bases). Per germline, CDR1 SGHRS and CDR2 YFSETQ. V lost 0 bases and J 2 bases, leaving 5 bases between the germline ends. The CDR3 covers 13 residues. CDR3 protein: CASSLEGQETQYF. The CDR3 DNA is TGCGCCAGCAGCTTGGAGGGGCAAGAGACCCAGTACTTC.

The chain links TRBV6-5 to TRBJ1-3; TRBD1 is a possible D gene (5 bases). This CDR3 is built from 12 residues. The ends were cut back, 8 bases at V and 2 bases at J, with 7 bases in the middle. Germline loops: CDR1 MNHEY, CDR2 SVGAGI. The CDR3 nucleotides are TGTGCCAGCCAGGGTACTGGAAACACCATATATTTT. Translated, it gives CASQGTGNTIYF.

The gene calls are TRBV5-1 and TRBJ2-3; TRBD2 aligns across 13 bases. The ends lost 7 bases at V and 4 bases at J; junction bases unmatched: 9. This CDR3 is built from 16 residues. Germline CDR1 SGHRS, CDR2 YFSETQ. The CDR3 sequence: CASSPTSGGAADTQYF. In DNA, the CDR3 is TGCGCCAGCTCTCCCACTAGCGGGGGGGCGGCAGATACGCAGTATTTT.

J is TRBJ1-4 and V is TRBV9, with 7 bases fitting TRBD1. The CDR3 consists of 15 residues. Per germline, CDR1 SGDLS and CDR2 YYNGEE. V lost 4 bases, J lost 7 bases, and 10 bases stayed unmatched. CDR3 sequence reads: CASSPRDRGVEKLFF. CDR3 nucleotides: TGTGCCAGCAGCCCCCGGGACAGAGGGGTTGAAAAACTGTTTTTT.

The chain carries TRBV7-6 and TRBJ2-7, with 9 bases aligning to TRBD2. The CDR3 consists of 13 residues. V lost 4 bases to trimming and J lost 6 bases; unmatched junction nucleotides: 4. The germline CDR1 and CDR2 sequences are SGHVS and FNYEAQ. CDR3 coding DNA: TGTGCCAGCAGCTCGGGACTAGCTCGCGAGCAGTACTTC. It codes for CASSSGLAREQYF.

The chain joins TRBV4-1 to TRBJ2-1; 8 positions match TRBD2. The CDR3 sequence is 16 residues long. Germline values: CDR1 MGHRA, CDR2 YSYEKL. V was clipped by 1 base and J by 10 bases; unmatched bases: 12. CDR3 DNA: TGCGCCAGCAGCCAAGTCGGGGGGGGAGACCCCTCCGAGCAGTTCTTC. Encoded protein: CASSQVGGGDPSEQFF.

This clone was counted only a few times. The chain recombines TRBV28 with TRBJ2-3; no reliable D call. CDR1 and CDR2 (germline): MDHEN, SYDVKM. The CDR3 is made up of 13 amino acids. Trimming left V 2 bases short and J 5 bases short, with 8 bases between. CDR3 sequence (DNA): TGTGCCAGCAGTTTACCGTTTCTAGATACGCAGTATTTT. As protein: CASSLPFLDTQYF.

The chain employs TRBV6-1 and TRBJ1-5; D call uncertain. Germline lookup yields CDR1 MNHNS and CDR2 SASEGT. The CDR3 covers 14 residues. V lost 4 bases to trimming and J lost 4 bases, with 11 bases between them. CDR3 protein: CASSVGLLNQPQHF. The DNA for the CDR3 is TGTGCCAGCAGTGTTGGGCTCTTAAATCAGCCCCAGCATTTT.

CDR3 residues: CASSLQGNWGNEQFF. The CDR3 region has the DNA TGTGCCAGCAGCTTACAGGGGAATTGGGGCAATGAGCAGTTCTTC. V usage is TRBV7-9 and J usage is TRBJ2-1; D perhaps matches TRBD1 (6 bases). Germline V gene sequence: CDR1 SEHNR, CDR2 FQNEAQ (reference sequence). The CDR3 consists of 15 residues. Between the trimmed V and J ends, which lost 2 bases and 6 bases, there was a span of 14 bases.

The chain joins TRBV5-1 to TRBJ1-2; 8 nucleotides match TRBD1. V shed 4 bases, J shed 8 bases, and the junction held 16 bases outside the gene matches. CDR3 length: 16 residues. Germline V gene data show CDR1 as SGHRS and CDR2 as YFSETQ. In DNA form, the CDR3 reads TGCGCCAGCAGCCCCCGGGGGACAGGCACCCCTAGAGGCTACACCTTC. Translation: CASSPRGTGTPRGYTF.

The chain uses TRBV5-1 and TRBJ2-5, with D perhaps matching TRBD2 (5 bases). This CDR3 has 14 residues. Trimming stripped 0 bases from V and 5 bases from J, with 11 bases between. Germline assignment: CDR1 SGHRS and CDR2 YFSETQ. The CDR3, as DNA: TGCGCCAGCAGCTTGGGGGAAGCGGAGGAGACCCAGTACTTC. This translates into CASSLGEAEETQYF. The entire variable domain, with the rest obtained from reference TRBV5-1 and TRBJ2-5, is as follows: KAGVTQTPRYLIKTRGQQVTLSCSPISGHRSVSWYQQTPGQGLQFLFEYFSETQRNKGNFPGRFSGRQFSNSRSEMNVSTLELGDSALYLCASSLGEAEETQYFGPGTRLLVL.

Here the CDR3 DNA reads TGTGCCAGCAGCTTAGGATCGCAGACTTACAATGAGCAGTTCTTC. Translation gives CASSLGSQTYNEQFF. This sequence joins TRBV11-2 and TRBJ2-1, with D hard to call. V lost 1 base and J lost 4, with 11 bases in between. Germline CDR1 reads SGHAT; CDR2 reads FQNNGV. The CDR3 sequence is 15 residues long.

This chain uses TRBV18 with TRBJ2-4, with 12 bases lining up with TRBD1. Germline V CDR1 and CDR2: KGHSH, LQKENI. V dropped 2 bases and J dropped 6; count of bases not matched to a gene: 2. There are 15 residues in the CDR3. The CDR3 reads CASSPGTGGGNIQYF. CDR3 DNA: TGTGCCAGCTCACCAGGGACAGGGGGCGGAAACATTCAGTACTTC.

CDR3 nucleotide sequence: TGCGCCAGCAGCCAAGGGGACAGGGTATTGGATGGCTACACCTTC. This gives the protein CASSQGDRVLDGYTF. The chain links TRBV4-3 to TRBJ1-2, with 9 bases identical to TRBD1. This CDR3 region has 15 residues. Trimming removed 1 base from V and 6 bases from J; junction bases left unmatched: 6. The V gene's germline CDR1 is LGHNA and CDR2 YSLEER.

The chain employs TRBV27 and TRBJ1-2; 7 bases fit TRBD1. Germline V gene lookup returns CDR1 MNHEY and CDR2 SMNVEV (reference sequence). CDR3 size: 13 residues. V was clipped by 10 bases and J by 3 bases; unmatched bases: 8. CDR3 coding DNA: TGTGCCACCTCGGGGACAGCTTACTATGGCTACACCTTC. It codes for CATSGTAYYGYTF.

The chain has TRBV19 and TRBJ1-5; the D gene is possibly TRBD1 (5 bases). This CDR3 has 15 amino acids. V dropped 3 bases and J dropped 2 bases, with 11 bases sitting between them. Germline CDR1 LNHDA, CDR2 SQIVND (reference sequence). This chain's CDR3 is CASSIHTGGNQPQHF. The CDR3 nucleotides are TGTGCCAGTAGTATCCATACGGGGGGCAATCAGCCCCAGCATTTT.

This chain uses TRBV29-1 with TRBJ2-7, with a possible D match to TRBD2 (6 bases). There are 13 residues in the CDR3. Germline V gene lookup returns CDR1 SQVTM and CDR2 ANQGSEA. The V end lost 5 bases, the J end lost 0 bases, and 11 bases lay between the germline ends. CDR3 protein: CSVRAGTSYEQYF. CDR3 in DNA: TGCAGCGTTCGAGCGGGTACCTCCTACGAGCAGTACTTC.

The rearrangement joins TRBV15 to TRBJ2-1; TRBD2 aligns across 13 bases. Trimming cost V 0 bases and J 9 bases; bases outside gene matches: 8. The CDR3 has 17 amino acids. CDR1 LNHNV and CDR2 YYDKDF come from the germline V gene (reference sequence). The CDR3 region has the DNA TGTGCCACCAGCAGAGACCTACTAGCGGGGGGGCCGGGTGAGCAGTTCTTC. This encodes CATSRDLLAGGPGEQFF. Together with reference TRBV15 and TRBJ2-1, the CDR3 gives the full variable domain: DAMVIQNPRYQVTQFGKPVTLSCSQTLNHNVMYWYQQKSSQAPKLLFHYYDKDFNNEADTPDNFQSRRPNTSFCFLDIRSPGLGDTAMYLCATSRDLLAGGPGEQFFGPGTRLTVL.

The chain combines TRBV7-9 with TRBJ2-5; D unresolved. The V end was cut by 0 bases, the J end by 0 bases, with 5 bases between. The CDR3 is made up of 14 amino acids. The V gene's germline CDR1 is SEHNR and CDR2 FQNEAQ (reference sequence). The CDR3 loop is CASSLAAYQETQYF. CDR3 in DNA: TGTGCCAGCAGCTTAGCGGCCTACCAAGAGACCCAGTACTTC.

The chain links TRBV7-9 to TRBJ2-5, with D maybe TRBD1 (6 bases). Deletions cut 6 bases from V and 5 bases from J, with 19 bases between. The CDR3 runs to 15 residues. Per germline, CDR1 SEHNR and CDR2 FQNEAQ (reference sequence). The CDR3: CASSSLQGRGETQYF. CDR3 bases: TGTGCCAGCAGTAGTCTCCAGGGGAGAGGGGAGACCCAGTACTTC.

A few counts support this clone. CDR3 nucleotide sequence: TGTGCCAGCAGCTTTGCGGTGGGAGCGGCCGACGCCGATCAGCCCCAGCATTTT. Translated, it gives CASSFAVGAADADQPQHF. This sequence joins TRBV7-2 and TRBJ1-5; D not resolved. The CDR3 covers 18 residues. With 3 bases removed from V and 5 bases from J, the gap between germline ends came to 23 bases. Germline V lookup: CDR1 SGHTA, CDR2 FQGNSA.

This clone was detected once. This sequence joins TRBV6-1 and TRBJ2-5; perhaps TRBD1 as D (5 bases). The germline gives CDR1 MNHNS, CDR2 SASEGT. Trimming left V 2 bases short and J 0 bases short, with 13 bases between. The CDR3 sequence is 16 residues long. In DNA, the CDR3 is TGTGCCAGCAGTGAATTAGGGGTCAGGTACCAAGAGACCCAGTACTTC. Residues: CASSELGVRYQETQYF.

The V gene is TRBV28, the J gene TRBJ2-5; 8 nucleotides line up with TRBD1. Per germline, CDR1 MDHEN and CDR2 SYDVKM. J gave up 4 bases and V 5 bases, and 6 bases lay outside the gene matches. This CDR3 contains 14 residues. Here the CDR3 DNA reads TGTGCCAGCAGTACTCGGACAGGGTCAGAGACCCAGTACTTC. It codes for CASSTRTGSETQYF.